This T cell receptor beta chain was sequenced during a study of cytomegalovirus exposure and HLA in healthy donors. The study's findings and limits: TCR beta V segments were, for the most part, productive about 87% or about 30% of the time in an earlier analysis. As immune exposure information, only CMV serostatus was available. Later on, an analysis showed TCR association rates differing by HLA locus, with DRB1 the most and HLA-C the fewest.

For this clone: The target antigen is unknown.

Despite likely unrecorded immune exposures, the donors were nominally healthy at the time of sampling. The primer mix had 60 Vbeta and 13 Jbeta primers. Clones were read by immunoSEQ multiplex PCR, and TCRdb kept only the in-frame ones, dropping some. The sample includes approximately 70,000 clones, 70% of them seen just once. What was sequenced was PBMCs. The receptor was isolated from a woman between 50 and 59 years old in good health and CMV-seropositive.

The CDR3 spells CASSTDSLKTQYF. DNA of the CDR3: TGTGCCAGTAGTACGGACAGTCTGAAGACCCAGTACTTC. The chain joins TRBV19 to TRBJ2-5; D might be TRBD1 (6 bases). Between the trimmed V and J ends, which lost 4 bases and 6 bases, there was a span of 12 bases. CDR1 and CDR2 from the germline V gene are LNHDA and SQIVND (reference sequence). The CDR3 runs 13 residues.